One sample yielded the 17 T cell receptor beta chains listed below, sequenced in a study of shared clonotypes between healthy human individuals. CD8 cells classed as naive were CD45RO-negative and positively selected for CCR7, excluding terminally differentiated effector memory CD45RA+ cells. Sequencing used immunoSEQ multiplex PCR; TCRdb keeps in-frame clones, though not all of them. The sample yields 2 million to 2.5 million clones, approximately 94% seen once. Material: naive CD8+ T cells sorted from blood. The receptors derive from a young man in good health.

V usage is TRBV7-6 and J usage is TRBJ2-7; 13 bases map to TRBD2. This CDR3 region has 16 residues. The trim removed 5 bases at V and 3 bases at J, leaving 7 bases unmatched. Germline CDR1 and CDR2: SGHVS and FNYEAQ. In DNA form, the CDR3 reads TGTGCCAGCAGCCCGGGGACTAGCGGGGCCTACTACGAGCAGTACTTC. It is translated as CASSPGTSGAYYEQYF.

This clone is a singleton in its sample. The chain's CDR3 is CASSVVQGAAGDTF. The DNA of the CDR3 is TGTGCCAGCAGCGTAGTACAGGGGGCAGCCGGCGACACCTTC. The chain joins TRBV9 to TRBJ1-2; 9 bases are shared with TRBD1. This CDR3 region has 14 residues. V was pared by 0 bases and J by 12 bases, with 9 bases of the junction left unmatched. Germline CDR1 reads SGDLS; CDR2 reads YYNGEE.

On this clone: Other DNA sequences of this sample code for an identical CDR3. The V call is TRBV27, the J call TRBJ1-5; possible D gene TRBD1, 6 bases. The germline gives CDR1 MNHEY, CDR2 SMNVEV (reference sequence). V shed 6 bases and J shed 0 bases, with 12 bases lying between them. CDR3 length: 15 residues. The CDR3 bases are TGTGCCAGCAGATTAGGACAGTATAGCAATCAGCCCCAGCATTTT. This codes for CASRLGQYSNQPQHF.

Turning to this clone: Other DNA sequences in the same sample also yield this CDR3. The J gene is TRBJ2-1, the V gene TRBV5-6; D remains ambiguous. Trimming cost V 2 bases and J 5 bases, with 5 bases left between them. This CDR3 has 12 residues. Germline CDR1 and CDR2: SGHDT and YYEEEE. The CDR3 spells CASSFQNNEQFF. The CDR3 DNA reads as TGTGCCAGCAGCTTCCAGAACAATGAGCAGTTCTTC.

This clone was seen a single time. The same CDR3 is also encoded by other DNA sequences in this sample. The rearrangement uses TRBV7-9 and TRBJ2-7, with D possibly being TRBD2 (5 bases). This CDR3 is built from 13 residues. CDR1 is SEHNR, CDR2 FQNEAQ, per germline (reference sequence). Trimming pared 6 bases from V and 4 bases from J, leaving 13 bases between. CDR3 residues: CASSPEGSYEQYF. CDR3 coding DNA: TGTGCCAGCAGTCCCGAGGGCTCGTACGAGCAGTACTTC.

This chain links TRBV13 with TRBJ1-6; TRBD1 agrees at 7 bases. This CDR3 region has 14 residues. Germline V lookup: CDR1 PRHDT, CDR2 FYEKMQ (reference sequence). The ends lost 0 bases at V and 11 bases at J; junction bases unmatched: 4. The CDR3 DNA sequence: TGTGCCAGCAGCTTAGGACAGGGGAGTACACCCCTCCACTTT. This encodes CASSLGQGSTPLHF.

In regard to this clone: Other DNA sequences of this sample code for an identical CDR3. The genes are TRBV6-1 and TRBJ2-7; D possibly corresponds to TRBD2 (6 bases). The length of the CDR3 is 12 residues. In germline, CDR1 is MNHNS, CDR2 SASEGT. Between the trimmed V and J ends, which lost 6 bases and 3 bases, there was a span of 9 bases. DNA of the CDR3: TGTGCCAGCAGCGACGGGGGCTACGAGCAGTACTTC. Its protein is CASSDGGYEQYF.

As regards this clone: The final CDR3 position lacks the conserved phenylalanine or tryptophan, pointing to a likely read error. V gene TRBV7-6 combines with J gene TRBJ1-1; possible D gene TRBD1, 5 bases. CDR3 length equals 15 residues. With 5 bases removed from V and 0 bases from J, the gap between germline ends came to 13 bases. Germline lookup yields CDR1 SGHVS and CDR2 FNYEAQ. CDR3 nucleotides: TGTGCCAGCAGCCCCGGGGAGGGGTTGAACACTGAAGCTTTCCTT. Its protein is CASSPGEGLNTEAFL.

CDR3 loop: CASSLDPRGTVETQYF. CDR3 bases: TGTGCCAGCAGCTTAGATCCGAGGGGGACCGTAGAGACCCAGTACTTC. The V and J genes are TRBV11-2 and TRBJ2-5; D is possibly TRBD1 (6 bases). The CDR3 is made up of 16 amino acids. V lost 0 bases, J lost 4 bases, and 15 bases lay in between. From germline, CDR1 is SGHAT and CDR2 FQNNGV.

The chain employs TRBV9 and TRBJ2-5; D is uncertain. The V and J ends lost 4 bases and 3 bases respectively, with 13 bases between them. This CDR3 is built from 14 residues. From germline, CDR1 is SGDLS and CDR2 YYNGEE. CDR3 amino acids: CASSPGSTEETQYF. CDR3 nucleotides: TGTGCCAGCAGCCCAGGTAGCACTGAAGAGACCCAGTACTTC.

This rearrangement joins TRBV13 to TRBJ1-3, with 8 bases that match TRBD1. V dropped 5 bases and J dropped 3; count of bases not matched to a gene: 3. Germline lookup yields CDR1 PRHDT and CDR2 FYEKMQ (reference sequence). This CDR3 comprises 14 residues. The CDR3 DNA follows: TGTGCCAGCAGCCAGGGGGCGCTTGGAAACACCATATATTTT. Its protein product is CASSQGALGNTIYF.

The count of this clone is one. The J gene is TRBJ2-1, the V gene TRBV13; 7 bases align to TRBD2. Germline assignment: CDR1 PRHDT and CDR2 FYEKMQ (reference sequence). J gave up 6 bases and V 4 bases, and 9 bases lay outside the gene matches. There are 15 residues in the CDR3. The CDR3 loop reads CASSWTSGEGNEQFF. Here the CDR3 DNA reads TGTGCCAGCAGCTGGACTAGTGGGGAGGGCAATGAGCAGTTCTTC.

To note about this clone: Other DNA sequences within the sample encode an identical CDR3. The CDR3 loop is CASSLDSYNEQFF. CDR3 nucleotide sequence: TGCGCCAGCAGCCTGGACAGTTACAATGAGCAGTTCTTC. The chain combines TRBV5-1 with TRBJ2-1; D is perhaps TRBD1 (6 bases). This CDR3 is 13 amino acids long. V shed 4 bases and J shed 4 bases, with 9 bases lying between them. CDR1 is SGHRS, CDR2 YFSETQ, per germline.

V gene TRBV27 combines with J gene TRBJ2-3; possibly TRBD1 for D (6 bases). Trimming removed 5 bases at V and 4 bases at J, with 13 bases between. Germline-derived CDR1 and CDR2 are MNHEY and SMNVEV (reference sequence). CDR3 length: 14 amino acids. In DNA, the CDR3 is TGTGCCAGCAGTATGACAGGTCGCCCAGATACGCAGTATTTT. Translating gives CASSMTGRPDTQYF.

This chain uses TRBV6-1 with TRBJ2-7; perhaps TRBD2 as D (6 bases). Trimming pared 2 bases from V and 2 bases from J, leaving 22 bases between. The CDR3 totals 18 residues. Per germline, CDR1 MNHNS and CDR2 SASEGT. The CDR3: CASSETRFAGGMTYEQYF. DNA of the CDR3: TGTGCCAGCAGTGAAACAAGGTTCGCCGGGGGTATGACCTACGAGCAGTACTTC.

This rearrangement joins TRBV5-1 to TRBJ2-1; D remains ambiguous. CDR3 length equals 16 residues. Germline CDR1 SGHRS, CDR2 YFSETQ. The V and J ends lost 0 bases and 3 bases respectively, with 13 bases between them. CDR3 DNA sequence: TGCGCCAGCAGCTTGGCTGTGTCCTCGGACTACAATGAGCAGTTCTTC. This encodes CASSLAVSSDYNEQFF.

The count of this clone is one. The rearrangement joins TRBV7-9 to TRBJ2-3; a possible D gene is TRBD1 (7 bases). V lost 3 bases and J 2 bases, leaving 12 bases between the germline ends. CDR3 length: 15 amino acids. CDR1 and CDR2 from the germline V gene are SEHNR and FQNEAQ (reference sequence). In DNA form, the CDR3 reads TGTGCCAGCAGCTTGGAGGGGGCCCACACAGATACGCAGTATTTT. As protein: CASSLEGAHTDTQYF.